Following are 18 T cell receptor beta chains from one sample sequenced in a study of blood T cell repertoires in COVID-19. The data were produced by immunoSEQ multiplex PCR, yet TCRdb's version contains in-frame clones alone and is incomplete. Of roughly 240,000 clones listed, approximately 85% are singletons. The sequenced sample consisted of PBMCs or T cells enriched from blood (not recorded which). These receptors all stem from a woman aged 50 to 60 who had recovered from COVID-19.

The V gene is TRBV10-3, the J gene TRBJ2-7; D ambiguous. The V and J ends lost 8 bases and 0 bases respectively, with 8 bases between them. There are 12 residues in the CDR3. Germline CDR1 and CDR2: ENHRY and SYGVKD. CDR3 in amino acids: CAIRQDSYEQYF. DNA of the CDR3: TGTGCCATCCGGCAGGACTCCTACGAGCAGTACTTC.

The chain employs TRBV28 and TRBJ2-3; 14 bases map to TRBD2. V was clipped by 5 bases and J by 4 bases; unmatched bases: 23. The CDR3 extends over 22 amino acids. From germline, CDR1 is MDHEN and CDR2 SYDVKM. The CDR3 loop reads CASSTGQGAILMGLAGADTQYF. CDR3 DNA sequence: TGTGCCAGCAGTACCGGGCAGGGGGCAATTTTGATGGGACTAGCGGGGGCAGATACGCAGTATTTT.

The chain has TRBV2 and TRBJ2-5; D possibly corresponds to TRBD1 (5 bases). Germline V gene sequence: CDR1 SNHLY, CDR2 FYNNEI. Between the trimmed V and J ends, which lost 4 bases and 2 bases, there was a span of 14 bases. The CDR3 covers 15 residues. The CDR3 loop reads CASSGAGNPQETQYF. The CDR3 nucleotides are TGTGCCAGCAGTGGGGCAGGGAACCCTCAAGAGACCCAGTACTTC.

The DNA of the CDR3 is TGCGCCAGCTCATCCCGGGTTACTGAAGCTTTCTTT. Protein product: CASSSRVTEAFF. The J gene is TRBJ1-1, the V gene TRBV4-1, with D unresolved. The germline V gene has CDR1 MGHRA and CDR2 YSYEKL. V was cut by 8 bases and J by 5 bases, with 12 bases left in between. This CDR3 comprises 12 residues.

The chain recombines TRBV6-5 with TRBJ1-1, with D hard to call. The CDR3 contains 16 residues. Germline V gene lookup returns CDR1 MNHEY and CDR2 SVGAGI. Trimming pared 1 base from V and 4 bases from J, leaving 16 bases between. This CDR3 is CASSYLFLGGFTEAFF. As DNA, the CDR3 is TGTGCCAGCAGTTACTTGTTTCTGGGCGGGTTCACTGAAGCTTTCTTT.

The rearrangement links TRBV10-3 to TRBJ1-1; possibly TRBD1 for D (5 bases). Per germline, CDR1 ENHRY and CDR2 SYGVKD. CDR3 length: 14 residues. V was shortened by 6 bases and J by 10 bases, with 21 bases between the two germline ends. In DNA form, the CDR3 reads TGTGCCATCAGGCCACAGGAGCTTATGGCTTTAGCTTTCTTT. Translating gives CAIRPQELMALAFF.

The CDR3 bases are TGCAGCGTTGTAGCGGCCGGTGGCTACACCTTC. This codes for CSVVAAGGYTF. The chain carries TRBV29-1 and TRBJ1-2; no firm D call. Trimming removed 4 bases at V and 7 bases at J, with 10 bases between. The CDR3 length is 11 residues. CDR1 is SQVTM and CDR2 is ANQGSEA in the germline V gene. Filled out from reference TRBV29-1 and TRBJ1-2, the complete variable domain reads SAVISQKPSRDICQRGTSLTIQCQVDSQVTMMFWYRQQPGQSLTLIATANQGSEATYESGFVIDKFPISRPNLTFSTLTVSNMSPEDSSIYLCSVVAAGGYTFGSGTRLTVV.

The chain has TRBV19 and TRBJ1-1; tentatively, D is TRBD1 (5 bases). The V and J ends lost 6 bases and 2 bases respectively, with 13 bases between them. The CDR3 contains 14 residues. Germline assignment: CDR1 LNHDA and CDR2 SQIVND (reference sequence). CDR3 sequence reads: CASRLQEFNTEAFF. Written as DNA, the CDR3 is TGTGCCAGTAGATTACAGGAGTTTAACACTGAAGCTTTCTTT.

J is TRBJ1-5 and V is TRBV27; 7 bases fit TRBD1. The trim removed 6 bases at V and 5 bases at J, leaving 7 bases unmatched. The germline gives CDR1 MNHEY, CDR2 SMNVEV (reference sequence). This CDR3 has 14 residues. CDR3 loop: CASRTTGVHQPQHF. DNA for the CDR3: TGTGCCAGCAGAACAACAGGGGTCCATCAGCCCCAGCATTTT.

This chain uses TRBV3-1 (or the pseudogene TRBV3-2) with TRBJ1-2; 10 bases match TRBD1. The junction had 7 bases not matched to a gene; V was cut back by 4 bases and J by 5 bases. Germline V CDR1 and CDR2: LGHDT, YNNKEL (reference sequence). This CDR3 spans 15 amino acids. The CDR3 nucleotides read TGTGCCAGCAGCCCTCAGGGGACAGGGGTTTATGGCTACACCTTC. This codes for CASSPQGTGVYGYTF.

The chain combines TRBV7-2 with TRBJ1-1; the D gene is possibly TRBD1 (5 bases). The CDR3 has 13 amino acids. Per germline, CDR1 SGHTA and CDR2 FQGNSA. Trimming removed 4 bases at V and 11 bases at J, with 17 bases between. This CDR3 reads CASSSGGVGSAFF. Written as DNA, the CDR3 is TGTGCCAGCAGCTCCGGGGGAGTCGGTAGTGCTTTCTTT.

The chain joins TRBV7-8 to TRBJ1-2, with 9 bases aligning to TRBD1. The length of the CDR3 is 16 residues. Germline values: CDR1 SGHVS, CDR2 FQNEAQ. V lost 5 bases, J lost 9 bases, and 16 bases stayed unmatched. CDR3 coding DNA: TGTGCCAGCAGCGGAGGGTTCGGGACAGGGTATGAGAGCTACACCTTC. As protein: CASSGGFGTGYESYTF.

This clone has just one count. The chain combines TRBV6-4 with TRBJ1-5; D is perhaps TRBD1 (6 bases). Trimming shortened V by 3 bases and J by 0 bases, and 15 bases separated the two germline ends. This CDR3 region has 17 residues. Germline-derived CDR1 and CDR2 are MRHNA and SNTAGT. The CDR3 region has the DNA TGTGCCAGCAGTGAATTCACAGGGTTGAGTAGCAATCAGCCCCAGCATTTT. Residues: CASSEFTGLSSNQPQHF.

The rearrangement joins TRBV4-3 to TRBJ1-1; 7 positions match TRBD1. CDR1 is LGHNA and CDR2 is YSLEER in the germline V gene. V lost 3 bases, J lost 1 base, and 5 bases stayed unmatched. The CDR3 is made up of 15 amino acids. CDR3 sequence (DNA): TGCGCCAGCAGCCAGCAGGGACAGAGGAACACTGAAGCTTTCTTT. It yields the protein CASSQQGQRNTEAFF.

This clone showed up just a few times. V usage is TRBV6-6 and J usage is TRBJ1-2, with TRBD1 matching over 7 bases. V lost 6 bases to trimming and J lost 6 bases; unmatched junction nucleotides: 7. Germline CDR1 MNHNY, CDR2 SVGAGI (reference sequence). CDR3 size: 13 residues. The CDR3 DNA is TGTGCCAGCAGCTCGGGACAGCTAAATGGCTACACCTTC. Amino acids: CASSSGQLNGYTF.

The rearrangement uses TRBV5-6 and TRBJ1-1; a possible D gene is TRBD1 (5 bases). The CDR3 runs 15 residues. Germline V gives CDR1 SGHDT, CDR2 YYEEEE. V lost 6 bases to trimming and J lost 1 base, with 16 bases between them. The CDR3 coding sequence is TGTGCCAGCATCCCCCGTCGCGGGGGGAACACTGAAGCTTTCTTT. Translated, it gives CASIPRRGGNTEAFF.

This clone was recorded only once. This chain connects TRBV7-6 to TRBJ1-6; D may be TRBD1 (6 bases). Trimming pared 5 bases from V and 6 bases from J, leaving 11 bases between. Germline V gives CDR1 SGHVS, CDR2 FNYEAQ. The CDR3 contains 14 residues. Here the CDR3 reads CASSLRTANSPLHF. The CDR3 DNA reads TGTGCCAGCAGCCTTCGGACAGCTAATTCACCCCTCCACTTT.

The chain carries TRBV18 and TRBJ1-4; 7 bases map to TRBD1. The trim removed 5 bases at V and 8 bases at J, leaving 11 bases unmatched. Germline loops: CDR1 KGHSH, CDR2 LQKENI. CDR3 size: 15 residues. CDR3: CASSNDRAAWEKLFF. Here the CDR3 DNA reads TGTGCCAGCTCAAACGACAGGGCTGCTTGGGAAAAACTGTTTTTT.